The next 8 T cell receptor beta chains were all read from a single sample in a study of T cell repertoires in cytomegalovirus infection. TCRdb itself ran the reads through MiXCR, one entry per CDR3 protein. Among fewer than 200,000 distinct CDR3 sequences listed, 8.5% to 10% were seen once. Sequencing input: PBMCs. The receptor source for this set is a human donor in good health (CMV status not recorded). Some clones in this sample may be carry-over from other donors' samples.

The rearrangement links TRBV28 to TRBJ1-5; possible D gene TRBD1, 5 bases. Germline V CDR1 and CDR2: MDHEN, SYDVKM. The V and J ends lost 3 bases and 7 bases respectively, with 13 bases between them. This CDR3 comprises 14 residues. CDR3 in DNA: TGTGCCAGCAGTTTGGGGACCCAAGGCCAGCCCCAGCATTTT. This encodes CASSLGTQGQPQHF.

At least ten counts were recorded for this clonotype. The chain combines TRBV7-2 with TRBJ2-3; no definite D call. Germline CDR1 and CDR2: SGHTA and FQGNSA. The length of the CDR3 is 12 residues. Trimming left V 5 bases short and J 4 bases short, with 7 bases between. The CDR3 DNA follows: TGTGCCAGCAGCCAGCTGGCAGATACGCAGTATTTT. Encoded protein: CASSQLADTQYF.

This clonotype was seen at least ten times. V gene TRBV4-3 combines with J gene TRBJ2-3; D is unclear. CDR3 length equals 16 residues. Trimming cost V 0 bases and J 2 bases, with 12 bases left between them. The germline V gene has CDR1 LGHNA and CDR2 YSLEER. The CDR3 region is CASSQEWRTSTDTQYF. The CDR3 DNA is TGCGCCAGCAGCCAAGAGTGGCGCACATCCACAGATACGCAGTATTTT.

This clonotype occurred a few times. CDR3 nucleotides: TGCAGTGCTGCCCAGCCGGGGAGGGTATACAATGAGCAGTTCTTC. Its translation: CSAAQPGRVYNEQFF. J is TRBJ2-1 and V is TRBV20-1, with 7 bases fitting TRBD2. In germline, CDR1 is DFQATT, CDR2 SNEGSKA (reference sequence). V dropped 5 bases and J dropped 4; count of bases not matched to a gene: 11. The CDR3 totals 15 residues.

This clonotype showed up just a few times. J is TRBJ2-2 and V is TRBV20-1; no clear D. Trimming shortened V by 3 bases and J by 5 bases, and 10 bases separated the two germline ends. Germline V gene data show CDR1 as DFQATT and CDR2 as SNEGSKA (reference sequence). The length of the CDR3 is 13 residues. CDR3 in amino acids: CSARTGMTGELFF. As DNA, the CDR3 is TGCAGTGCTAGGACCGGAATGACCGGGGAGCTGTTTTTT.

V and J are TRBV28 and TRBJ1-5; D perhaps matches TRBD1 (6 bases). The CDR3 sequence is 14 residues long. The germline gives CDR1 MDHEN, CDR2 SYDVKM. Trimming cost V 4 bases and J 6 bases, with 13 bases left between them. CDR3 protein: CASSYRDFSQPQHF. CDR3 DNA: TGTGCCAGCAGTTACAGGGACTTTAGTCAGCCCCAGCATTTT.

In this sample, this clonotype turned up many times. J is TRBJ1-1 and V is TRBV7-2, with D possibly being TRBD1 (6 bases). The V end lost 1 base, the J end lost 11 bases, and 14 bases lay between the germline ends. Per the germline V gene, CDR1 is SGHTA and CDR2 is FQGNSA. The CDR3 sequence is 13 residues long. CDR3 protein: CASSLGQARSAFF. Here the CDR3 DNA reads TGTGCCAGCAGCTTAGGACAGGCGCGATCGGCTTTCTTT.

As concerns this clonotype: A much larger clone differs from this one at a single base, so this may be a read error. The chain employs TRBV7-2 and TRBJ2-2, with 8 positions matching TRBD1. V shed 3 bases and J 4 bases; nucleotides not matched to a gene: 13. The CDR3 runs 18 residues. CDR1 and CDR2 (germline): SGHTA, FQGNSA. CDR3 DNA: TGTGCCAGCAGCTTTAGGAGGACAGGGCAAACGGGCACCGGGGAGCTGTTTTTT. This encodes CASSFRRTGQTGTGELFF.